These T cell receptor beta chains were read from a single sample in a study of T cell changes during pregnancy in multiple sclerosis. Sequencing used immunoSEQ multiplex PCR; TCRdb keeps in-frame clones, though not all of them. The repertoire holds tens of thousands of clones, with around 92% as singletons. The specimen was CD8+ T cells from peripheral blood mononuclear cells, collected after pregnancy. The receptor set was obtained from a female donor with multiple sclerosis, enrolled in a pregnancy study. CDR3s include the opening cysteine and the closing phenylalanine or tryptophan. The order of the fields is J gene, D gene, clone size, V gene, CDR3 protein, CDR3 DNA. A D gene is named only where the DNA matches it firmly. Clone sizes are given selectively: once, few, many, or a class where the clone is expanded.

>TRBJ1-3|TRBD1|NA|TRBV7-9
CASSHNSGQRGNTIYF
TGTGCCAGCAGCCATAATTCGGGACAGCGTGGAAACACCATATATTTT
>TRBJ2-7|TRBD2|NA|TRBV6-5
CASSPGLSYEQYF
TGTGCCAGCAGCCCGGGACTATCATACGAGCAGTACTTC
>TRBJ1-2|TRBD1|once|TRBV13
CASSLGPGTGDGYTF
TGTGCCAGCAGCTTAGGACCCGGGACAGGGGATGGCTACACCTTC
>TRBJ1-1|NA|once|TRBV11-2
CASSFPGEGLNTEAFF
TGTGCCAGCAGCTTCCCCGGGGAGGGGCTGAACACTGAAGCTTTCTTT
>TRBJ1-1|NA|NA|TRBV13
CASLTGNTEAFF
TGTGCCAGCCTAACGGGGAACACTGAAGCTTTCTTT
>TRBJ1-2|TRBD1|NA|TRBV5-1
CASSDTGVTGGYTF
TGCGCCAGCAGCGATACAGGGGTCACTGGTGGCTACACCTTC
>TRBJ1-5|NA|once|TRBV21-1
CASSRTGGGQPQHF
TGTGCCAGCAGCCGTACAGGGGGTGGACAGCCCCAGCATTTT
>TRBJ2-7|TRBD1|NA|TRBV19
CASSTGQGAMNEQYF
TGTGCCAGTAGTACTGGACAGGGAGCAATGAACGAGCAGTACTTC
>TRBJ2-3|TRBD1|NA|TRBV4-3
CASSQASGGPTDTQYF
TGCGCCAGCAGCCAAGCGTCAGGGGGACCCACAGATACGCAGTATTTT
>TRBJ1-1|TRBD1|NA|TRBV7-8
CASSLDGTGYMNTEAFF
TGTGCCAGCAGCTTAGATGGGACAGGGTACATGAACACTGAAGCTTTCTTT
>TRBJ2-7|TRBD2|NA|TRBV5-1
CASSLLVWTSYEQYF
TGCGCCAGCAGCTTGCTGGTCTGGACTAGCTACGAGCAGTACTTC
>TRBJ1-1|NA|NA|TRBV7-8
CASSPHRESEAFF
TGTGCCAGCAGCCCTCACAGGGAATCTGAAGCTTTCTTT
>TRBJ2-7|TRBD2|NA|TRBV7-8
CASSRGLAPYEQYF
TGTGCCAGCAGCAGGGGACTAGCTCCCTACGAGCAGTACTTC
>TRBJ1-1|NA|NA|TRBV5-1
CASSLVTLGGTEAFF
TGCGCCAGCAGCTTGGTTACCCTTGGGGGGACTGAAGCTTTCTTT
>TRBJ2-1|TRBD2|once|TRBV10-3
CAIRDSGAAVTYNEQFF
TGTGCCATCCGGGATAGCGGGGCCGCTGTAACCTACAATGAGCAGTTCTTC
>TRBJ1-4|NA|NA|TRBV1
CTSSQDPPGETNEKLFF
TGCACCAGCAGCCAAGATCCTCCCGGGGAAACTAATGAAAAACTGTTTTTT
>TRBJ2-7|TRBD2|NA|TRBV6-5
CASSFAGGYEQYF
TGTGCCAGCAGTTTCGCGGGAGGCTACGAGCAGTACTTC
>TRBJ2-1|TRBD2|NA|TRBV27
CASSLGTSMGEQFF
TGTGCCAGCAGTTTAGGGACTAGCATGGGTGAGCAGTTCTTC